This T cell receptor (beta chain) was sequenced for a study of blood T cell repertoires in COVID-19. Measured with immunoSEQ multiplex PCR; TCRdb has only the in-frame clones, and not every one. The sample holds approximately 320,000 clones, roughly nine tenths seen once. This receptor was obtained from a man aged 60-69 years who had recovered from COVID-19. Sample: PBMCs or T cells enriched from blood (not recorded which).

CDR3 residues: CASSLSRVDYGYTF. The CDR3 DNA reads as TGTGCCAGCAGTTTATCCCGAGTGGACTATGGCTACACCTTC. The chain combines TRBV27 with TRBJ1-2; the D is unclear. The CDR3 has 14 amino acids. In germline, CDR1 is MNHEY, CDR2 SMNVEV (reference sequence). V dropped 0 bases and J dropped 3 bases, with 8 bases sitting between them.